This T cell receptor beta chain was sequenced during a study of T cell repertoires in cytomegalovirus infection. This CDR3 spans 12 amino acids. V was shortened by 1 base and J by 8 bases, with 7 bases between the two germline ends. From germline, CDR1 is LGHDT and CDR2 YNNKEL (reference sequence). TCRdb independently ran MiXCR on the reads; one entry per CDR3 protein. The data contain around 550,000 distinct CDR3 sequences, 26% of them seen just once; the ten biggest clones take up roughly 13%. The rearrangement links TRBV3-1 to TRBJ2-3; D is unresolved. The sequence was obtained from a human donor in good health (CMV status not recorded). Some clones in this sample may be carry-over from other donors' samples. Sequenced sample: PBMCs. CDR3 DNA: TGTGCCAGCAGCCAAGCGAAGGGTACGCAGTATTTT. It translates to CASSQAKGTQYF.